This T cell receptor (beta chain) was observed in a study of blood T cell repertoires in COVID-19. The overall study: In each case, the material was cDNA or gDNA derived from T cells, B-cell-depleted T cells, or PBMCs.

This study enrolled people aged roughly 18 to 100 from about 26 US geographic areas. Recovered participants had two consecutive negative NP/OP PCR tests, healthcare professional clearance, or symptom resolution. Germline lookup yields CDR1 MNHEY and CDR2 SMNVEV (reference sequence). The V gene lost 5 bases and the J gene lost 4 bases, with 12 bases spanning the gap. CDR3 length: 13 amino acids. Repertoires were generated with immunoSEQ multiplex PCR, while TCRdb's copy carries only in-frame clones and drops some. The top ten clones hold approximately 2.4% of a sample with more than 85,000 clones, just over 85% of them seen once.

The material sequenced was PBMCs or T cells enriched from blood (not recorded which). The sequence was collected from a woman aged 50 to 60 who had recovered from COVID-19. J is TRBJ2-7 and V is TRBV27; no reliable D call. DNA for the CDR3: TGTGCCAGCAGTCTGAGGTCAGCTTACGAGCAGTACTTC. This sequence encodes CASSLRSAYEQYF.